The T cell receptor beta chain under discussion was sequenced for a study of graft-versus-host responses after intestinal transplantation. Study at large: Each recipient received anti-thymocyte globulin induction, then tacrolimus and steroids for around 3 years.

Germline CDR1 reads SGHNT; CDR2 reads YENEEA. The V and J ends lost 1 base and 2 bases, in that order; junction bases with no gene match: 5. The CDR3 is made up of 17 amino acids. Sequenced by immunoSEQ multiplex PCR; TCRdb stores in-frame clones only, minus some. Found here are over 120,000 clones, around 90% of them singletons; the top ten hold about 0.18%. Regarding this clone: Antigen unknown.

This receptor was obtained from a human donor who received an intestinal transplant. This sample comprised unstimulated CD4+ T cells sorted from spleen or lymph node cells, obtained before intestinal transplant. J is TRBJ2-2 and V is TRBV11-3, with 9 positions matching TRBD2. CDR3 loop: CASSLGRLAGNTGELFF. DNA of the CDR3: TGTGCCAGCAGCTTAGGAAGGCTAGCGGGAAACACCGGGGAGCTGTTTTTT.